A few counts support the clone carrying this T cell receptor beta chain. The antigen is not known. This CDR3 has 15 residues. Germline V CDR1 and CDR2: SQVTM, ANQGSEA. V lost 3 bases, J lost 2 bases, and 3 bases stayed unmatched. The sample's treatment: oral pan-JAK inhibitor, 5-10 mg twice daily. The study team obtained lesional scalp punch biopsies and peripheral blood from alopecia areata patients. The data stem from a study of CD8+ T cells in alopecia areata. At the level of the study: Tofacitinib lasted 6 to 18 months, then 6 months off drug. Affected scalp percentage determined the severity score of treated patients.

Extracted from the samples, RNA was reverse transcribed into cDNA to serve as the sequencing template. Libraries were prepared by immunoSEQ multiplex PCR; TCRdb keeps only in-frame clonotypes and omits some of them. The data hold 200,000 or so clones, with nearly 60% observed a single time. Study-level findings and limits: Many of the expanded lesional clones endured in scalp and blood while on tofacitinib.

This chain joins TRBV29-1 and TRBJ2-1; 11 nucleotides line up with TRBD2. The origin of this receptor is a human donor with alopecia areata. Source: CD4+ T cells sorted from blood, taken at week 24, from a patient treated with tofacitinib. The CDR3 loop reads CSVEPTSGTYNEQFF. CDR3 bases: TGCAGCGTTGAGCCGACTAGCGGGACCTACAATGAGCAGTTCTTC.